This TCR beta chain emerged from a study of vaccination and CD4 T cells after COVID-19. In the study overall: Cultures serving as controls received a peptide pool (CEFX or HIV-1 Nef) or no peptide.

This clonotype occurred once. What it binds is unknown. An Oncomine TCR Beta short-read assay was used to sequence the DNA from cultured CD4+ T cells. Using its own MiXCR run on the PCR reads, TCRdb lists one record per CDR3 protein. The profile shows about 18,000 distinct CDR3 sequences, more than 45% of them singletons. The time point denotes: late sampling 161 to 241 days after vaccination in a few convalescent patients. The treatment here: roughly 11-day PBMC culture with coronavirus spike peptide pools or control peptides (ViraFEST assay). Alongside around 10 IU/ml IL-2 and approximately 9.8 ug/ml peptide pools, PBMCs were cultured at two million per well. In germline, CDR1 is SGHTA, CDR2 FQGNSA. V lost 5 bases and J lost 8; bases outside the gene matches: 8. The CDR3 length is 13 residues.

This clonotype was obtained from a human donor who had recovered from COVID-19. The rearrangement joins TRBV7-2 to TRBJ2-5; 7 bases are shared with TRBD1. The sample consisted of CD4+ T cells from blood, cultured in vitro, taken about 7 months after SARS-CoV-2 vaccination. CDR3 coding DNA: TGTGCCAGCAGCGAAGTAGGGGGCAGAACCCAGTACTTC. Its protein product is CASSEVGGRTQYF.